Presented here are 11 T cell receptor beta chains from one specimen sequenced in a study of blood T cell repertoires in COVID-19. Clones were sequenced by immunoSEQ multiplex PCR, and TCRdb holds only the in-frame ones, with some missing. The sample has around 200,000 clones; 80% to 85% are singletons. Source material: peripheral blood. The receptors shown here come from a man over 45 with active or convalescent COVID-19.

V usage is TRBV19 and J usage is TRBJ2-1, with TRBD1 matching 10 bases. The CDR3 length is 15 residues. CDR1 and CDR2 (germline): LNHDA, SQIVND (reference sequence). J gave up 8 bases and V 8 bases, and 12 bases lay outside the gene matches. CDR3 sequence reads: CASRPRTGGFDEQFF. CDR3 coding DNA: TGTGCCAGTCGTCCTCGGACAGGGGGTTTCGATGAGCAGTTCTTC. The whole variable domain, remainder taken from reference TRBV19 and TRBJ2-1, is DGGITQSPKYLFRKEGQNVTLSCEQNLNHDAMYWYRQDPGQGLRLIYYSQIVNDFQKGDIAEGYSVSREKKESFPLTVTSAQKNPTAFYLCASRPRTGGFDEQFFGPGTRLTVL.

The gene calls are TRBV20-1 and TRBJ1-2, with D possibly matching TRBD1 (6 bases). CDR1 DFQATT and CDR2 SNEGSKA come from the germline V gene (reference sequence). V was trimmed by 6 bases and J by 6 bases, leaving 8 bases between them. The CDR3 sequence is 10 residues long. Here the CDR3 DNA reads TGCAGTGCCGGGACAAATGGCTACACCTTC. Its protein is CSAGTNGYTF.

The V gene is TRBV6-6, the J gene TRBJ1-5; unclear D gene. The CDR3 spans 14 residues. V was shortened by 7 bases and J by 5 bases, with 15 bases between the two germline ends. Germline lookup yields CDR1 MNHNY and CDR2 SVGAGI (reference sequence). CDR3 amino acids: CASNSLGRDQPQHF. Here the CDR3 DNA reads TGTGCCAGCAACTCCCTCGGGAGGGATCAGCCCCAGCATTTT.

This clone was found once. This rearrangement joins TRBV6-1 to TRBJ2-3, with TRBD2 matching 10 bases. CDR1 is MNHNS and CDR2 is SASEGT in the germline V gene. V dropped 4 bases and J dropped 2; count of bases not matched to a gene: 6. This CDR3 has 16 residues. CDR3 protein: CASSVTSGDVTDTQYF. CDR3 bases: TGTGCCAGCAGTGTAACTAGCGGGGATGTCACAGATACGCAGTATTTT.

This clone was picked up one time. The V call is TRBV28, the J call TRBJ1-2; TRBD1 matches at 8 bases. Germline V gene lookup returns CDR1 MDHEN and CDR2 SYDVKM. V dropped 7 bases and J dropped 4; count of bases not matched to a gene: 11. The CDR3 is 15 amino acids. CDR3 loop: CASNQQGVVAYGYTF. The CDR3 DNA sequence: TGTGCCAGCAACCAACAGGGGGTCGTTGCCTATGGCTACACCTTC.

This chain connects TRBV11-1 to TRBJ1-1; perhaps TRBD1 as D (5 bases). The CDR3 contains 15 residues. Germline lookup yields CDR1 SGHAT and CDR2 FQDESV (reference sequence). V lost 0 bases and J lost 6, with 14 bases in between. CDR3 DNA sequence: TGTGCCAGCAGCTTAGCGCCGCGGGGCGCCGCTGAAGCTTTCTTT. This sequence encodes CASSLAPRGAAEAFF.

The CDR3 nucleotides read TGTGCCAGCAGCCGCGGGACTAGAAATGAGCAGTTCTTC. Protein: CASSRGTRNEQFF. The V call is TRBV6-6, the J call TRBJ2-1, with 8 bases lining up with TRBD2. V lost 6 bases to trimming and J lost 7 bases; unmatched junction nucleotides: 5. Germline CDR1 MNHNY, CDR2 SVGAGI (reference sequence). The CDR3 has 13 amino acids.

The rearrangement uses TRBV7-9 and TRBJ2-7; TRBD1 matches 7 bases. The CDR3 length is 13 residues. V lost 5 bases, J lost 5 bases, and 6 bases stayed unmatched. Germline assignment: CDR1 SEHNR and CDR2 FQNEAQ (reference sequence). CDR3 loop: CASSKDRADEQYF. CDR3 DNA sequence: TGTGCCAGCAGCAAAGACAGGGCCGACGAGCAGTACTTC.

The CDR3 DNA reads as TGTGCCAGCAGTCGGTATGCAACTAATGAAAAACTGTTTTTT. Translating gives CASSRYATNEKLFF. V is TRBV28 and J is TRBJ1-4; D is unresolved. The V end was cut by 5 bases, the J end by 0 bases, with 7 bases between. CDR1 and CDR2 from the germline V gene are MDHEN and SYDVKM. The length of the CDR3 is 14 residues.

The chain carries TRBV29-1 and TRBJ2-2; possibly TRBD2 for D (5 bases). Trimming stripped 5 bases from V and 3 bases from J, with 13 bases between. CDR1 and CDR2 from the germline V gene are SQVTM and ANQGSEA. The CDR3 extends over 14 amino acids. CDR3 DNA sequence: TGCAGCGTTCTAGGGCGGGCCCACACCGGGGAGCTGTTTTTT. Translation gives CSVLGRAHTGELFF.

The chain employs TRBV18 and TRBJ2-6; 8 bases map to TRBD1. CDR1 is KGHSH and CDR2 is LQKENI in the germline V gene. The CDR3 totals 18 residues. Unmatched junction bases numbered 9, after V lost 3 bases and J lost 2 bases. The CDR3 sequence is CASSPYPGRGPGANVLTF. CDR3 DNA sequence: TGTGCCAGCTCACCCTACCCAGGCAGGGGGCCTGGGGCCAACGTCCTGACTTTC.